This TCR beta chain was recorded in a study of blood T cell repertoires in COVID-19. About the study: T cells, B-cell-depleted T cells, or PBMCs provided the cDNA or gDNA that served as material.

Trimming removed 8 bases at V and 3 bases at J, with 14 bases between. CDR1 and CDR2 (germline): SGHAT, FQNNGV. The CDR3 loop spans 13 amino acids. Authors' analysis steps: Quantification of nucleated cells was approximated via reference gene primer amplification. Using immunoSEQ multiplex PCR, the repertoire was profiled, and TCRdb retains in-frame clones only, with some absent. V and J calls and clone size come straight from that table; D and trimming were deduced from the DNA. The table has about 220,000 clones, roughly 89% seen once. The sequence was obtained from a young man who had been exposed to COVID-19. The V gene is TRBV11-2, the J gene TRBJ2-7, with TRBD2 as a possible D gene (5 bases). Sequences were obtained from PBMCs or T cells enriched from blood (not recorded which). As DNA, the CDR3 is TGTGCCAGCTCCCCGGGATCTTACTACGAGCAGTACTTC. This encodes CASSPGSYYEQYF.